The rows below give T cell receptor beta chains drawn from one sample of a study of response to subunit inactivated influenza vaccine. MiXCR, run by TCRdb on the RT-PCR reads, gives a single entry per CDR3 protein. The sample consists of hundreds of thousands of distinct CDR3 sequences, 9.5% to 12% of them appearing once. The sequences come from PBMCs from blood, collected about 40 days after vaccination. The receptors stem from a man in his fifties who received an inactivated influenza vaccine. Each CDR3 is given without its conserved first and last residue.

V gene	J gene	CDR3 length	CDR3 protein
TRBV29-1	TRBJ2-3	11	VGGLAGTDTQY
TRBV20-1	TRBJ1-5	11	SAPTGRNQPQH
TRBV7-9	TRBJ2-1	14	ASSPDRGVSYNEQF
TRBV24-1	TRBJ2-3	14	ATSDSRGGSTDTQY
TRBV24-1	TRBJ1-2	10	ATSAREGGYT
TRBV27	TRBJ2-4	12	ASSFVSGNGIQY
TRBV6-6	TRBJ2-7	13	ASSFRASGTYEQY
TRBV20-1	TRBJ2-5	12	SARTREPSETQY
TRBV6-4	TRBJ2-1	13	ASSEGASSYNEQF
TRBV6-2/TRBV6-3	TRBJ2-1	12	ASRYSGGAGEQF
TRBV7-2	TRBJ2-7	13	ASSLGLAGGYEQY
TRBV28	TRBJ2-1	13	ASSPGLAAGNEQF
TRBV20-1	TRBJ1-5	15	SARVPGAGDGNQPQH
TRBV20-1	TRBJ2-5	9	SATSLETQY
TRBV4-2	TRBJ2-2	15	ASSQTMRGFRTGELF
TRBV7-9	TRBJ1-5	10	ASSTLNQPQH
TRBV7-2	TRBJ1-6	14	ASSSSWTGNNSPLH
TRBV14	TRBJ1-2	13	ASSHTGGDYYGYT
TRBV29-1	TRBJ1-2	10	SVDSNRNGYT
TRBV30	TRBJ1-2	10	AWRAGGYGYT